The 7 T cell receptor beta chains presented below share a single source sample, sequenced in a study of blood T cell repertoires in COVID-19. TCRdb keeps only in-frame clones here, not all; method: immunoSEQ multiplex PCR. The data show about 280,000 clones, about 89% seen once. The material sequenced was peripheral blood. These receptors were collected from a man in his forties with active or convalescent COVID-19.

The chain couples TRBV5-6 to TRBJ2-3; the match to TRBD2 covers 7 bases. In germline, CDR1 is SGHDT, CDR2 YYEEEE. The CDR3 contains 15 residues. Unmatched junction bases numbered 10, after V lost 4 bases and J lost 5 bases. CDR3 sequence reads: CASSPTSMDEDTQYF. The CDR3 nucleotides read TGTGCCAGCAGCCCGACTAGCATGGATGAAGATACGCAGTATTTT.

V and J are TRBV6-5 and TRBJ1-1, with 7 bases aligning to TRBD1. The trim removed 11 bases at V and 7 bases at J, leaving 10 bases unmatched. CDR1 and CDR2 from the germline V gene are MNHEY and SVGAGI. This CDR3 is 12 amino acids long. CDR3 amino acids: CACHRGMGEAFF. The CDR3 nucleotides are TGTGCCTGCCACAGGGGTATGGGTGAAGCTTTCTTT.

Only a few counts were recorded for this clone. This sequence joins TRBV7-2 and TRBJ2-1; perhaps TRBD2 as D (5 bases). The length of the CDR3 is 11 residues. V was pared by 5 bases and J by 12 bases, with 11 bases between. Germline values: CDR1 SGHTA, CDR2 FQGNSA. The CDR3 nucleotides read TGTGCCAGCAGCCAGCCTCGGGGGCAGTTCTTC. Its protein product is CASSQPRGQFF. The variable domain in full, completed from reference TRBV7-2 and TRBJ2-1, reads GAGVSQSPSNKVTEKGKDVELRCDPISGHTALYWYRQSLGQGLEFLIYFQGNSAPDKSGLPSDRFSAERTGGSVSTLTIQRTQQEDSAVYLCASSQPRGQFFGPGTRLTVL.

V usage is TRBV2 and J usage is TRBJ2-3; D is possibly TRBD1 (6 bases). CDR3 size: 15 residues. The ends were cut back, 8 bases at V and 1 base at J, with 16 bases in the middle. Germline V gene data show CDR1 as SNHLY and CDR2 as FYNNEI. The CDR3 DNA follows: TGTGCCAGCCTACGACAGGAGCCAGGCACAGATACGCAGTATTTT. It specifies CASLRQEPGTDTQYF.

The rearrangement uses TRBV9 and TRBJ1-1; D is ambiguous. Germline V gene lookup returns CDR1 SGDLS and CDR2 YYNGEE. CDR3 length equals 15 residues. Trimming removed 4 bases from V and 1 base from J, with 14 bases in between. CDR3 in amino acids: CASSTDRTENTEAFF. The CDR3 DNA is TGTGCCAGCAGCACCGACCGAACAGAGAACACTGAAGCTTTCTTT.

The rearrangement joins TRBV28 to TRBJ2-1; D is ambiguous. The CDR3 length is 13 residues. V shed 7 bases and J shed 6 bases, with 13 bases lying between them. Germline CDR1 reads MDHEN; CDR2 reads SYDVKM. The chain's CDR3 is CASTRQASNEQFF. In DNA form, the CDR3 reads TGTGCCAGCACTCGACAAGCATCCAATGAGCAGTTCTTC. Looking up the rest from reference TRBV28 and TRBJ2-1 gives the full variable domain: DVKVTQSSRYLVKRTGEKVFLECVQDMDHENMFWYRQDPGLGLRLIYFSYDVKMKEKGDIPEGYSVSREKKERFSLILESASTNQTSMYLCASTRQASNEQFFGPGTRLTVL.

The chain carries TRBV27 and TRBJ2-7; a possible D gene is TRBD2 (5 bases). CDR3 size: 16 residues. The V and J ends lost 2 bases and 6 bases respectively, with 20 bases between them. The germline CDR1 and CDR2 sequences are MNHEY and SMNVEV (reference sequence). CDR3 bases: TGTGCCAGCAGTTTACGTCGTGCTAGCAGTCCCTCCGAGCAGTACTTC. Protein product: CASSLRRASSPSEQYF.